This TCR beta chain was retrieved from a study of cytomegalovirus exposure and HLA in healthy donors. CDR1 is MDHEN, CDR2 SYDVKM, per germline. Unmatched junction bases numbered 6, after V lost 3 bases and J lost 13 bases. The CDR3 is made up of 12 amino acids. The data were produced by immunoSEQ multiplex PCR, yet TCRdb's version contains in-frame clones alone and is incomplete. The data show about 280,000 clones, with roughly 90% seen just once and approximately 0.95% held by the top ten. This clonotype originated in a woman younger than 35 in good health and CMV-seronegative. Material for sequencing was PBMCs. V is TRBV28 and J is TRBJ2-1; 7 nucleotides line up with TRBD2. This chain's CDR3 is CASSFEGGPQFF. As DNA, the CDR3 is TGTGCCAGCAGTTTTGAGGGAGGGCCACAGTTCTTC.